Listed below are T cell receptor beta chains from one sample, sequenced in a study of T cells in tumors after PD-1 blockade. Assay used: immunoSEQ multiplex PCR; TCRdb lists only in-frame clones, some missing. This table holds some 43,000 clones, 81% found once. Specimen: PBMCs, collected before anti-PD-1 treatment. These receptors were obtained from a human donor with basal cell carcinoma. Both conserved end residues are part of each CDR3. A D gene is named only where the DNA matches it firmly. A row's size may be missing; if present it is once, few, many or a size class.

clone size	D gene	CDR3 length	V gene	J gene	CDR3 protein	CDR3 DNA
few	.	14	TRBV7-8	TRBJ2-7	CASSLVGGSYEQYF	TGTGCCAGCAGCTTAGTAGGGGGCTCCTACGAGCAGTACTTC
.	TRBD2	19	TRBV24-1	TRBJ2-1	CATSVGRLAGPLSYNEQFF	TGTGCCACCAGTGTCGGGCGACTAGCGGGGCCTCTCTCCTACAATGAGCAGTTCTTC
.	.	17	TRBV6-1	TRBJ1-1	CASSGSSQGRAGAEAFF	TGTGCCAGCAGTGGAAGCTCCCAGGGAAGGGCTGGAGCTGAAGCTTTCTTT
.	.	10	TRBV20-1	TRBJ1-1	CSARQSEAFF	TGCAGTGCTAGGCAGTCTGAAGCTTTCTTT
.	.	15	TRBV3-1/TRBV3-2	TRBJ2-5	CASSLLTGVQETQYF	TGTGCCAGCAGCCTCCTTACAGGAGTCCAAGAGACCCAGTACTTC
once	.	13	TRBV30	TRBJ1-1	CAWTAGGNTEAFF	TGTGCCTGGACGGCGGGAGGAAACACTGAAGCTTTCTTT
.	.	13	TRBV28	TRBJ1-5	CASSLLGDQPQHF	TGTGCCAGCAGTTTATTAGGTGATCAGCCCCAGCATTTT
.	.	13	TRBV3-1/TRBV3-2	TRBJ1-6	CASSRLLDSPLHF	TGTGCCAGCAGCCGGCTGCTGGATTCACCCCTCCACTTT
.	.	13	TRBV27	TRBJ1-2	CASSLRGVYGYTF	TGTGCCAGCAGTTTACGAGGGGTTTATGGCTACACCTTC
.	TRBD2	14	TRBV9	TRBJ2-3	CASSTGLAPDTQYF	TGTGCCAGCAGCACAGGACTAGCCCCCGATACGCAGTATTTT
.	.	11	TRBV12-3/TRBV12-4	TRBJ1-5	CASSSGLIQHF	TGTGCCAGCAGTTCAGGGCTTATACAGCATTTT
.	TRBD2	16	TRBV19	TRBJ2-1	CASSSPRGGSYNEQFF	TGTGCCAGTAGCAGCCCACGGGGGGGTTCCTACAATGAGCAGTTCTTC
.	.	14	TRBV30	TRBJ2-2	CAWSGQGVAGELFF	TGTGCCTGGAGTGGCCAAGGAGTGGCCGGGGAGCTGTTTTTT
few	.	14	TRBV4-1	TRBJ1-2	CASSQDPGLGGYTF	TGCGCCAGCAGCCAAGATCCGGGACTTGGAGGCTACACCTTC
.	.	14	TRBV3-1/TRBV3-2	TRBJ1-1	CASSQGRQNTEAFF	TGTGCCAGCAGCCAGGGACGGCAGAACACTGAAGCTTTCTTT
.	.	15	TRBV5-6	TRBJ2-1	CASSFDWSSYNEQFF	TGTGCCAGCAGCTTCGACTGGAGCTCCTACAATGAGCAGTTCTTC
.	.	17	TRBV10-1	TRBJ2-3	CASSELPWGRSTDTQYF	TGCGCCAGCAGTGAGCTTCCTTGGGGGCGCAGCACAGATACGCAGTATTTT
.	.	16	TRBV6-6	TRBJ1-2	CASSRGLFSAGNGYTF	TGTGCCAGCAGTCGAGGACTGTTCAGCGCGGGAAATGGCTACACCTTC
.	TRBD1	13	TRBV19	TRBJ1-1	CASSPRTGGEAFF	TGTGCCAGTAGCCCTCGGACAGGGGGTGAAGCTTTCTTT
.	.	14	TRBV6-5	TRBJ1-3	CASNRVGLGNTIYF	TGTGCCAGCAACCGTGTAGGGCTTGGAAACACCATATATTTT
.	.	15	TRBV21-1	TRBJ1-6	CASIGGAICNSPLHF	TGTGCCAGTATTGGGGGGGCGATTTGTAATTCACCCCTCCACTTT
few	.	14	TRBV20-1	TRBJ2-4	CSASSVQRINIQYF	TGCAGTGCTAGTTCGGTCCAGCGGATAAACATTCAGTACTTC
.	.	14	TRBV25-1	TRBJ2-3	CASSTGTSTDTQYF	TGTGCCAGCAGTACAGGGACGAGCACAGATACGCAGTATTTT
.	TRBD1	16	TRBV19	TRBJ2-2	CASSVAGQVNTGELFF	TGTGCCAGTAGTGTCGCTGGACAGGTGAACACCGGGGAGCTGTTTTTT
.	.	15	TRBV19	TRBJ1-4	CASSAGTASNEKLFF	TGTGCCAGTAGTGCGGGGACTGCCTCTAATGAAAAACTGTTTTTT
.	.	15	TRBV4-1	TRBJ2-5	CASSQGGVFQETQYF	TGCGCCAGCAGCCAAGGCGGAGTCTTCCAAGAGACCCAGTACTTC
few	TRBD2	13	TRBV27	TRBJ2-1	CASSGTRNNEQFF	TGTGCCAGTTCCGGGACTAGAAACAATGAGCAGTTCTTC
few	TRBD1	15	TRBV3-1/TRBV3-2	TRBJ2-7	CASSYNTGGIDEQYF	TGTGCCAGCAGCTATAATACAGGGGGCATCGACGAGCAGTACTTC
.	TRBD1	14	TRBV4-1	TRBJ2-5	CASSLRQGSETQYF	TGCGCCAGCAGCCTTAGACAGGGTTCGGAGACCCAGTACTTC
.	.	16	TRBV6-1	TRBJ2-1	CASSERRRGPQNEQFF	TGTGCCAGCAGTGAACGTCGACGGGGACCCCAAAATGAGCAGTTCTTC
.	.	14	TRBV28	TRBJ2-7	CASSRGRGGYEQYF	TGTGCCAGCAGCCGGGGGAGGGGGGGCTACGAGCAGTACTTC
.	TRBD2	17	TRBV19	TRBJ2-1	CASSIKTSGVSYNEQFF	TGTGCCAGTAGTATAAAGACTAGCGGGGTATCCTACAATGAGCAGTTCTTC
.	.	14	TRBV27	TRBJ1-5	CASSARAGDQPQHF	TGTGCCAGCAGCGCTAGGGCAGGGGATCAGCCCCAGCATTTT
.	.	15	TRBV7-2	TRBJ2-7	CASSVGSNEGYEQYF	TGTGCCAGCAGCGTAGGGTCTAACGAGGGCTACGAGCAGTACTTC
.	.	14	TRBV2	TRBJ1-2	CASSFRTPNYGYTF	TGTGCCAGCAGCTTTCGGACACCTAACTATGGCTACACCTTC
.	.	14	TRBV18	TRBJ2-7	CASSPDRNSYEQYF	TGTGCCAGCTCACCTGACAGGAACTCCTACGAGCAGTACTTC
.	.	13	TRBV29-1	TRBJ2-3	CSVVMVIGDTQYF	TGCAGCGTTGTGATGGTGATAGGAGATACGCAGTATTTT
.	.	16	TRBV18	TRBJ1-2	CASSPPAAGTGYGYTF	TGTGCCAGCTCACCACCCGCCGCAGGGACTGGCTATGGCTACACCTTC
.	.	15	TRBV19	TRBJ2-7	CASSIGAGAPYEQYF	TGTGCCAGTAGTATTGGGGCGGGGGCCCCCTACGAGCAGTACTTC
.	.	12	TRBV5-5	TRBJ2-7	CASGGHTYEQYF	TGTGCCAGCGGGGGACATACCTACGAGCAGTACTTC
.	.	17	TRBV28	TRBJ2-7	CASSLGAGTGIPYEQYF	TGTGCCAGCAGTTTAGGGGCGGGGACGGGGATTCCCTACGAGCAGTACTTC
.	TRBD1	15	TRBV5-1	TRBJ2-1	CASSPGQSSYNEQFF	TGCGCCAGCAGCCCGGGACAGAGCTCCTACAATGAGCAGTTCTTC
.	TRBD1	16	TRBV27	TRBJ2-7	CASSQFARQGAYEQYF	TGTGCCAGCAGTCAGTTCGCCCGACAGGGGGCCTACGAGCAGTACTTC
.	.	12	TRBV19	TRBJ2-1	CASSIRSNEQFF	TGTGCCAGTAGTATAAGGTCTAATGAGCAGTTCTTC
.	TRBD2	18	TRBV27	TRBJ2-1	CASSPGLAGGRSYNEQFF	TGTGCCAGCAGTCCCGGACTAGCGGGGGGAAGAAGCTACAATGAGCAGTTCTTC
.	TRBD2	20	TRBV20-1	TRBJ2-1	CSASGSGGAELYYYYNEQFF	TGCAGTGCTAGTGGTAGCGGGGGGGCCGAATTGTACTACTACTACAATGAGCAGTTCTTC
.	TRBD2	16	TRBV2	TRBJ2-7	CASRVSSGGAVYEQYF	TGTGCCAGCAGGGTGTCTAGCGGGGGGGCGGTCTACGAGCAGTACTTC
.	.	13	TRBV10-3	TRBJ2-7	CAISAEQNYEQYF	TGTGCCATCAGTGCCGAACAGAACTACGAGCAGTACTTC
.	.	14	TRBV6-4	TRBJ2-1	CASAPGTEYNEQFF	TGTGCCAGCGCCCCCGGGACCGAATACAATGAGCAGTTCTTC
.	.	13	TRBV2	TRBJ1-2	CASMGRGWDGYTF	TGTGCCAGCATGGGAAGGGGATGGGATGGCTACACCTTC
.	TRBD1	15	TRBV5-1	TRBJ2-5	CASSSRQGRQETQYF	TGCGCCAGCAGCTCTAGACAGGGGCGTCAAGAGACCCAGTACTTC
.	TRBD2	18	TRBV4-1	TRBJ2-4	CASSPGLATARGENIQYF	TGCGCCAGCAGCCCGGGACTAGCGACAGCCCGGGGCGAAAACATTCAGTACTTC
.	.	15	TRBV19	TRBJ1-1	CASSIDASTSTEAFF	TGTGCCAGTAGTATAGATGCGTCGACAAGCACTGAAGCTTTCTTT